This section outlines one TCR beta chain sequence together with its context. Its antigen is currently unknown. This sample stems from a study of memory CD4+ T cells and cytomegalovirus serostatus. General study findings and limits: Of about 150 reported CMV TCRbeta sequences, 65 to 85 were found in memory CD4+ repertoires. Suggested: most of the CMV-linked TCR signature lies in CD4+ memory cells.

Single viable CD3+CD4+CD8-CD45RO+ cells were sorted as the memory CD4+ T cells. Serum IgG to CMV pp150, pp28, p38 and p52 defined serostatus. This CDR3 spans 14 amino acids. Per the germline V gene, CDR1 is SGHVS and CDR2 is FQNEAQ. V gave up 6 bases and J gave up 3 bases, with 15 bases separating them. Method: immunoSEQ multiplex PCR; TCRdb's copy keeps in-frame clones and lacks some. The sample yields roughly 54,000 clones, about 80% seen once. The V call is TRBV7-8, the J call TRBJ2-7, with D uncertain. The specimen was memory CD4+ T cells from blood. The sequence was collected from an adult in good health and CMV-seronegative. CDR3 residues: CASSVSEMDYEQYF. For the CDR3, the DNA is TGTGCCAGCAGTGTTTCCGAGATGGACTACGAGCAGTACTTC.